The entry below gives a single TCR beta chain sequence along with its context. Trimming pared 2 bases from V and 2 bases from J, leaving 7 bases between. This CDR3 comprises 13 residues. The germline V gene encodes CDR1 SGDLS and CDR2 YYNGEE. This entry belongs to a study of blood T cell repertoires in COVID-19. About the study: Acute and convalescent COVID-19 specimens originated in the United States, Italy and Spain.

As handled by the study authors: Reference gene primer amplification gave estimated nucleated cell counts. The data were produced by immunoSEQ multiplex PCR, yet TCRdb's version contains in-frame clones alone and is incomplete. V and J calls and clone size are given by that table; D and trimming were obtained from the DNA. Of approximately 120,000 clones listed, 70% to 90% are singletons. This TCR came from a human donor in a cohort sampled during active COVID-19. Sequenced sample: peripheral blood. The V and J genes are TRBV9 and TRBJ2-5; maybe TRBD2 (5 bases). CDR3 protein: CASSVRLQETQYF. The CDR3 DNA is TGTGCCAGCAGCGTTAGACTACAAGAGACCCAGTACTTC.